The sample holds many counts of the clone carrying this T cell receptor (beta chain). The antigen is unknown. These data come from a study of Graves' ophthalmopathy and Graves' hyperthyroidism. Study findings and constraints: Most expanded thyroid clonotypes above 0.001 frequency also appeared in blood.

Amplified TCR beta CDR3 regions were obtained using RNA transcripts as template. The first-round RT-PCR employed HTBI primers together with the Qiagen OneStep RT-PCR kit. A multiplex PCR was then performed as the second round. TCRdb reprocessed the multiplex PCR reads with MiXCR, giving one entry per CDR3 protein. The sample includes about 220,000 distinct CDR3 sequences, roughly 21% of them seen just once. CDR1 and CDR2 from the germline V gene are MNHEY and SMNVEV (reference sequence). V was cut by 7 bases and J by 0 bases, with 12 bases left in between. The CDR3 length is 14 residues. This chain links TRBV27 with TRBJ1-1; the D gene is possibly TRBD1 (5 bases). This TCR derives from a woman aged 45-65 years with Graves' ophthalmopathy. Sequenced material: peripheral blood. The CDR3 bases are TGTGCCAGCACTCCAAGGGGAATGAACACTGAAGCTTTCTTT. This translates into CASTPRGMNTEAFF.